The T cell receptor beta chain described here comes from a study of identifying expanded T cells in peripheral blood. Trimming shortened V by 2 bases and J by 6 bases, and 10 bases separated the two germline ends. Germline CDR1 reads SGHTA; CDR2 reads FQGNSA. CDR3 length: 13 amino acids. This clone has just a few counts. The table came from immunoSEQ multiplex PCR; TCRdb's copy has only in-frame clones and leaves some out. The sample has about 130,000 clones, approximately 86% seen once. The sequence came from a person between 18 and 70 years old in good health. Specimen: blood. The genes are TRBV7-2 and TRBJ1-1; D gene uncertain. CDR3 sequence reads: CASSLYLTAEAFF. The CDR3 region has the DNA TGTGCCAGCAGCTTATATTTGACCGCTGAAGCTTTCTTT.